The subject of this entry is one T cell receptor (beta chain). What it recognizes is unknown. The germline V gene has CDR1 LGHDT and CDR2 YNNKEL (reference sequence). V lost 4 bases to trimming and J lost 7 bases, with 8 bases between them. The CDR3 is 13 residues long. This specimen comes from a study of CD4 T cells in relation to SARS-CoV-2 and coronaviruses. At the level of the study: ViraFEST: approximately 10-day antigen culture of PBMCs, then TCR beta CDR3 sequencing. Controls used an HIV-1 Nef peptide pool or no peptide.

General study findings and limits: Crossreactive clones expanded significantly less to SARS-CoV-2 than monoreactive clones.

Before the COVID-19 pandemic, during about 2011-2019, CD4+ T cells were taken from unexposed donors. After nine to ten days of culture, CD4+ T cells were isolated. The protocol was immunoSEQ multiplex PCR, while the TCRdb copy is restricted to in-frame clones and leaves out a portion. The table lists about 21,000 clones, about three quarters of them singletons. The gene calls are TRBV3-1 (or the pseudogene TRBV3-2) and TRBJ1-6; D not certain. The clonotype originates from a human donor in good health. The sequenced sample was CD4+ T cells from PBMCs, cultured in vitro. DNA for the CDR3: TGTGCCAGCAGCCCTTCACAGAATTCACCCCTCCACTTT. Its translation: CASSPSQNSPLHF.